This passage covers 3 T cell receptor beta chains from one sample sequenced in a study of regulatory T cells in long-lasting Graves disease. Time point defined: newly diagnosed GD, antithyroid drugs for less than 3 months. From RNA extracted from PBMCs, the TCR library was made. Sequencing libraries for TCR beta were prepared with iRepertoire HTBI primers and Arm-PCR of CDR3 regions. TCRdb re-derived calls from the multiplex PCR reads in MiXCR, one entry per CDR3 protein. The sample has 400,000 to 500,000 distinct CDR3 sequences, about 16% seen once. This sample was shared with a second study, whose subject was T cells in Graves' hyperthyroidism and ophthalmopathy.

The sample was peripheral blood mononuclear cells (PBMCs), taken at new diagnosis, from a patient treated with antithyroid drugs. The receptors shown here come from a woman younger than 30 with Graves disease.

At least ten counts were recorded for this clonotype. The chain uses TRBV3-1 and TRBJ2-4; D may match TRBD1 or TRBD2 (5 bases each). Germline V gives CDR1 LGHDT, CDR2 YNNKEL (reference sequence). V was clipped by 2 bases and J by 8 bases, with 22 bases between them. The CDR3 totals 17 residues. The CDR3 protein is CASSQYSGIMEGDIQYF. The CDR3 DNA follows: TGTGCCAGCAGCCAATACTCGGGAATCATGGAAGGGGACATTCAGTACTTC.

Written as DNA, the CDR3 is TGTGCCAGCAGCTTAACGCGGGGCAGCCACAATGAGCAGTTCTTC. It specifies CASSLTRGSHNEQFF. This chain joins TRBV7-3 and TRBJ2-1, with D perhaps TRBD2 (6 bases). The CDR3 contains 15 residues. Trimming shortened V by 0 bases and J by 5 bases, and 11 bases separated the two germline ends. Germline-derived CDR1 and CDR2 are SGHTA and FQGTGA.

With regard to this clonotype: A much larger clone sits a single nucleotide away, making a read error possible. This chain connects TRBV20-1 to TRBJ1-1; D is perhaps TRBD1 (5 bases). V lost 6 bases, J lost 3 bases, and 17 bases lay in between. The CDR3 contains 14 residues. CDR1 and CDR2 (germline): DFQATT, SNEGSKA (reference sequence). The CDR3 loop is CSALGGGGDTEAFF. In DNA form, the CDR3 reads TGCAGTGCCCTGGGCGGGGGAGGGGACACTGAAGCTTTCTTT.